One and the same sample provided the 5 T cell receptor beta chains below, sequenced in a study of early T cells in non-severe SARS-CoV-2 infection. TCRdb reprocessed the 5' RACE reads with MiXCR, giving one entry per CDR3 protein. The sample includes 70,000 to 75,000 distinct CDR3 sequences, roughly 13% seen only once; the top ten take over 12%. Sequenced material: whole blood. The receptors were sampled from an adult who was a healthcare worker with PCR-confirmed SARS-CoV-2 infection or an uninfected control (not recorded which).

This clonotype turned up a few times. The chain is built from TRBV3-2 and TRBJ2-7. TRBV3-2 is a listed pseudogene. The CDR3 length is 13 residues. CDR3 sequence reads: CASSQDRTREQYF. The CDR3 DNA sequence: TGTGCCAGCAGCCAAGACAGAACGCGGGAGCAGTACTTC.

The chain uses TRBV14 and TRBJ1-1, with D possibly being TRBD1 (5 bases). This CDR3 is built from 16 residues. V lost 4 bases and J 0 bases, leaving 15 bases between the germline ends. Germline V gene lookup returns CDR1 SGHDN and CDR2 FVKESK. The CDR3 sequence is CASSPRQPTMNTEAFF. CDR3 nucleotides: TGTGCCAGCAGCCCCCGACAGCCCACTATGAACACTGAAGCTTTCTTT.

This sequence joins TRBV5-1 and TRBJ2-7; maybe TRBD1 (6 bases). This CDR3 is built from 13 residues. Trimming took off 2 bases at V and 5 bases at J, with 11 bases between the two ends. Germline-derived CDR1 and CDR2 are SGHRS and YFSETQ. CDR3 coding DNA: TGCGCCAGCAGCTTAGGGGACACCGACGAGCAGTACTTC. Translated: CASSLGDTDEQYF.

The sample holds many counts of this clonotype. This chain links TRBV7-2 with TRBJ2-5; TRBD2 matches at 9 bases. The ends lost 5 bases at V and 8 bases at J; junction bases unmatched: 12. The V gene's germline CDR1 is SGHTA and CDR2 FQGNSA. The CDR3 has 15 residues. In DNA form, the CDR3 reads TGTGCCAGCAGCGAGTCCTCTAGCGGGGTTTTTACCCAGTACTTC. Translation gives CASSESSSGVFTQYF.

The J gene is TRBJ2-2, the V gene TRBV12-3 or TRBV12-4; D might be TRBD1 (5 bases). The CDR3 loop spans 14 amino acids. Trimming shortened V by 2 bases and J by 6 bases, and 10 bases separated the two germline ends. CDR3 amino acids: CASSLQGHPGELFF. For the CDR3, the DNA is TGTGCCAGCAGTTTACAGGGTCACCCCGGGGAGCTGTTTTTT.